This TCR beta chain appears in the sequencing data of a study of regulatory T cells (dated by TCRdb to 2016 to 2018). At the level of the whole study: Between CD3G-deficient patients and healthy controls, the study compared T-cell receptor beta repertoires in sorted regulatory T cells, conventional CD4+ T cells and CD8+ T cells.

Note on this clone: The target of this receptor is not known. No base-level quality is on record; no much larger clone is a single base apart.

The multiplex PCR used 52 forward TRBV primers and 13 reverse TRBJ primers, with assay-based and computational corrections for amplification bias. Within the immunoSEQ assay, multiplex PCR amplified rearranged TRB loci from genomic DNA. Sequencing of the TRB amplicons was done on an Illumina HiSeq platform. The authors processed their data as follows. Raw sequences were error-filtered and aligned to reference gene sequences by custom algorithms, then analyzed with the immunoSEQ online tools. The frequencies of productive and nonproductive TRB rearrangements were evaluated among unique sequences as well as among total sequences. For TRB CDR3 positions 6 and 7, hydrophobicity together with amino acid composition served as the basis for assessing self-reactivity potential. Prism software was used to run t tests, Mann-Whitney tests or two-way ANOVA for comparisons between groups. Sourced from immuneACCESS, this table was stored by TCRdb with only in-frame sequences that have V and J called. A share of the clones is absent; for the studies checked, an unresolved V gene accounts for under half, and the remainder has no known explanation. V and J calls and clone size follow that table, whereas D and trimming were derived from the DNA. The sample table shows over 30,000 clones, and over 90% are seen once. 0.85% to 1% of the sample rests with the top ten.

Summary of the overall study and its limitations: Patient repertoires showed restricted unique TRB V-J pairs and skewed V and J gene usage, most marked in regulatory T cells. Hydrophobic residues at CDR3 positions 6 and 7 were enriched in conventional CD4+ T cells from CD3G-deficient patients, which suggests more self-reactive specificities.

All CD3G-deficient patients had evidence of autoimmunity, which was more severe in two of the patients. Patients ranged from 2 to 39 years of age at testing and had reduced naive and increased memory CD4+ and CD8+ T-cell proportions. CD4+ cells were FACS-sorted into CD25-high CD127-low regulatory T cells and CD25-low CD127-high conventional CD4+ T cells. The patient group comprised 5 or 6 individuals with CD3G deficiency. An international network of physicians spanning the United States, Europe and Asia provided the patient samples and clinical data. Peripheral blood mononuclear cells were isolated by Ficoll density separation. The CDR3 starts with the cysteine, ends with the phenylalanine, and has 14 residues. CDR3 DNA only is kept here, 42 bases in frame from base 1. The germline V gene specifies MDHEN as CDR1 and SYDVKM as CDR2. V is cut by 6 bases and J by 0 bases, and the space between the germline ends is 12 bases.

Sequenced input: conventional CD4+ T cells sorted from blood. This TCR came from a child aged 2 to 15 with CD3G deficiency. The rearranged segments are TRBV28 and TRBJ2-7; the D segment cannot be called with confidence. CDR3 protein: CASSRTVSSYEQYF. The base sequence is TGTGCCAGCAGCCGAACTGTGAGCTCCTACGAGCAGTACTTC.